This T cell receptor beta chain was captured in a study of T-cell reconstitution after alpha-beta-depleted transplantation in children. Germline CDR1 reads GTSNPN; CDR2 reads SVGIG (reference sequence). CDR3 length: 12 residues. Trimming stripped 4 bases from V and 4 bases from J, with 11 bases between. Preparation of the TCRbeta library involved a method that used unique molecular identifiers. TCRdb re-called the PCR reads through MiXCR, storing one row per CDR3 protein. The sample has hundreds of thousands of distinct CDR3 sequences, roughly a quarter seen once. Specimen: PBMCs, mostly from graft donor cells, collected 360 days after TCRalphabeta/CD19-depleted stem cell transplant. The source of this sequence is a female patient aged 2 to 10 who had a stem cell transplant for congenital amegakaryocytic thrombocytopenia, so the T cells may come from the graft donor. V and J are TRBV30 and TRBJ2-7, with TRBD1 as a possible D gene (6 bases). The CDR3 coding sequence is TGTGCCTGGACAGGGGCGGAATACGAGCAGTACTTC. It yields the protein CAWTGAEYEQYF.